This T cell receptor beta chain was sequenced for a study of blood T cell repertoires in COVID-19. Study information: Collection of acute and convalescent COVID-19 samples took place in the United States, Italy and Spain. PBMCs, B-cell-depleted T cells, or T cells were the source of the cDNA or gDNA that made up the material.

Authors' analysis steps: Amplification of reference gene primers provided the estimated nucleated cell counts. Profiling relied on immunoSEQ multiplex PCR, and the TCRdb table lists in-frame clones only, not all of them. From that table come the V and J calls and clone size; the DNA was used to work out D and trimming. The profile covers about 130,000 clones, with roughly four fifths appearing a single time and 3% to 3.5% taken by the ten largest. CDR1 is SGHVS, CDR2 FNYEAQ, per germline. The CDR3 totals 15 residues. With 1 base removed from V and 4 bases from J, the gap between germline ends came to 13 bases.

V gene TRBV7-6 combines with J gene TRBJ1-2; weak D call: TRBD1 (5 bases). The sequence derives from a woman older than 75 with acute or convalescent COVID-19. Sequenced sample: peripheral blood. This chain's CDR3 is CASSLDAGGGYGYTF. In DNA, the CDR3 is TGTGCCAGCAGCTTAGATGCGGGGGGAGGCTATGGCTACACCTTC. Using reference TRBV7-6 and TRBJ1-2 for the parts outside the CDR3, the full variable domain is GAGVSQSPRYKVTKRGQDVALRCDPISGHVSLYWYRQALGQGPEFLTYFNYEAQQDKSGLPNDRFSAERPEGSISTLTIQRTEQRDSAMYRCASSLDAGGGYGYTFGSGTRLTVV.